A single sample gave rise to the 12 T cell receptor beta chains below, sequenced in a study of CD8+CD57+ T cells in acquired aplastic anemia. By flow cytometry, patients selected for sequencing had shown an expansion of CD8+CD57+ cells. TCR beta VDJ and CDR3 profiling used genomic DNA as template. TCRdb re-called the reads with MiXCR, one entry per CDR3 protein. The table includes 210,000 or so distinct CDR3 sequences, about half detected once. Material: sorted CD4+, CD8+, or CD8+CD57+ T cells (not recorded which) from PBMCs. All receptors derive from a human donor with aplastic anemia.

The CDR3 bases are TGTGCCAGCAGTGACCAAGAACACAATGAGCAGTTCTTC. It translates to CASSDQEHNEQFF. The chain has TRBV6-4 and TRBJ2-1, with D uncertain. V was clipped by 2 bases and J by 5 bases, with 7 bases between them. The CDR3 spans 13 residues. Germline V gives CDR1 MRHNA, CDR2 SNTAGT.

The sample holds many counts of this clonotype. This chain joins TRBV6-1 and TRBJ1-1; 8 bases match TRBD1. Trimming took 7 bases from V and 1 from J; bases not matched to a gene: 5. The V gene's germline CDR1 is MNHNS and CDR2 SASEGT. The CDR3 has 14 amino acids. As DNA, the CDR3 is TGTGCCAGCATTTGGACAGGGAGGAACACTGAAGCTTTCTTT. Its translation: CASIWTGRNTEAFF.

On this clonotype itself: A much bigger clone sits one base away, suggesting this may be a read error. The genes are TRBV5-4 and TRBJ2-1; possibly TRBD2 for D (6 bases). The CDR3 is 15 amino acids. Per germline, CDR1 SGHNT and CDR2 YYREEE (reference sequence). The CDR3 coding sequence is TGTGCCAGCAGCTTCGGGGGAGCGGCCTACAATGAGCAGTCCTTC. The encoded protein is CASSFGGAAYNEQSF. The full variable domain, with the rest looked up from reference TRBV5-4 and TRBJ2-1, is ETGVTQSPTHLIKTRGQQVTLRCSSQSGHNTVSWYQQALGQGPQFIFQYYREEENGRGNFPPRFSGLQFPNYSSELNVNALELDDSALYLCASSFGGAAYNEQSFGPGTRLTVL.

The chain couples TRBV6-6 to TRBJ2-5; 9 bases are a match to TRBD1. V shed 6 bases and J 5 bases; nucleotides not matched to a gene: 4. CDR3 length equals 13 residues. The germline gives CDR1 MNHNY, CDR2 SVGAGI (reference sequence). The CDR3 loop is CASSLGTGETQYF. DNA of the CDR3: TGTGCCAGCAGCTTGGGGACAGGGGAGACCCAGTACTTC.

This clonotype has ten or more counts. CDR3 residues: CASSIPGQQETQYF. Written as DNA, the CDR3 is TGTGCCAGTAGTATACCGGGACAGCAAGAGACCCAGTACTTC. The chain combines TRBV19 with TRBJ2-5; 7 bases map to TRBD1. Per the germline V gene, CDR1 is LNHDA and CDR2 is SQIVND (reference sequence). The junction had 2 bases not matched to a gene; V was cut back by 2 bases and J by 2 bases. The CDR3 covers 14 residues.

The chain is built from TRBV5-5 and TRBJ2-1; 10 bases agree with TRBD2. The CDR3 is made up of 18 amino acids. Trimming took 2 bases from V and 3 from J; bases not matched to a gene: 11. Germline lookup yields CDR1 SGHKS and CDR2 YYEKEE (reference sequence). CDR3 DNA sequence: TGTGCCAGCAGCTTAGAGCGGGGGGGAACTCCGTACTACAATGAGCAGTTCTTC. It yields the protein CASSLERGGTPYYNEQFF.

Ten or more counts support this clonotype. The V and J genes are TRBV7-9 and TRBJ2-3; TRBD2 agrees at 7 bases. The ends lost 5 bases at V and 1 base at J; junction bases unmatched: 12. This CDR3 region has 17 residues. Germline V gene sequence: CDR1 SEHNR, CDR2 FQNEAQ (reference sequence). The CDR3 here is CASSPPTLGGGTDTQYF. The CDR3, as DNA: TGTGCCAGCAGCCCCCCGACATTGGGGGGGGGCACAGATACGCAGTATTTT.

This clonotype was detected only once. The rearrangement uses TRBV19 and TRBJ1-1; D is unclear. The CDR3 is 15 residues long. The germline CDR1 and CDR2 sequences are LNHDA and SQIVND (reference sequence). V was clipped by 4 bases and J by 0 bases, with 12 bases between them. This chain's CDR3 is CASSTLGRMNTEAFF. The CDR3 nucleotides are TGTGCCAGTAGTACCCTCGGACGGATGAACACTGAAGCTTTCTTT.

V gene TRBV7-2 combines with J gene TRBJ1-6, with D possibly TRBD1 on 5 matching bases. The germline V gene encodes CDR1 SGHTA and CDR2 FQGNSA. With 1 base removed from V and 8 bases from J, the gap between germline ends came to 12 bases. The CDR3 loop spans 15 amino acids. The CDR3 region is CASSLVRGADSPLHF. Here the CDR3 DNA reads TGTGCCAGCAGCTTAGTAAGAGGGGCGGATTCACCCCTCCACTTT.

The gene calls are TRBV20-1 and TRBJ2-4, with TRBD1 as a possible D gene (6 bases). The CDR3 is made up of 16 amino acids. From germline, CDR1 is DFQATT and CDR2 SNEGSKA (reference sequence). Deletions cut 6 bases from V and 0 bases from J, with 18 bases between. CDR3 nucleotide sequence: TGCAGTGCCCAAACTAGGACAGTCGTAGCCAAAAACATTCAGTACTTC. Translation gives CSAQTRTVVAKNIQYF.

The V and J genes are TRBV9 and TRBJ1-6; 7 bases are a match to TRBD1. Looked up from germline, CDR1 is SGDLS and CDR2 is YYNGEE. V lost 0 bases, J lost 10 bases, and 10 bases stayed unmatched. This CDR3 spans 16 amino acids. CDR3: CASSVDTTGLRSPLHF. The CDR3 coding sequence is TGTGCCAGCAGCGTAGACACGACAGGGCTCCGGTCACCCCTCCACTTT.

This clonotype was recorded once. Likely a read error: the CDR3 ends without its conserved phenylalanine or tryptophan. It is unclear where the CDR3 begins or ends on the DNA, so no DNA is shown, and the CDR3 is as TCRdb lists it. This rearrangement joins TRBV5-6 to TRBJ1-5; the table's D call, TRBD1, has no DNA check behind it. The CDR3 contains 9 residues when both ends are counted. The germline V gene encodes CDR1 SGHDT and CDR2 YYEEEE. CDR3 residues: CASSLVVGT.